This T cell receptor (beta chain) appears in the sequencing data of a study of T cell repertoires in cytomegalovirus infection. Study-wide background: It can be stated that public TCR beta signatures indicated CMV infection as well as a matching HLA type. Findings and limits, study-wide: CMV-specific HLA-C-restricted TCR beta clonotypes dominated the ex vivo response. Of the TCR beta families, the public ones yielded a cumulative frequency that identified carriers of CMV plus the relevant HLA.

Germline V lookup: CDR1 SGHVS, CDR2 FNYEAQ. V lost 2 bases to trimming and J lost 7 bases, with 12 bases between them. The CDR3 totals 14 residues. This clonotype occurred a few times. Its antigen is currently unknown. TCRdb reanalysed the reads using MiXCR and keeps one entry per CDR3 protein. The repertoire consists of hundreds of thousands of distinct CDR3 sequences, with more than 25% occurring once and the leading ten covering around an eighth. The input for sequencing was cultured CD8+ T cells from PBMCs, taken from culture after CMV antigen stimulation. The chain employs TRBV7-6 and TRBJ2-1; D may be TRBD2 (5 bases). The sequence was obtained from a human donor in good health (CMV status not recorded). Some clones in this sample may be carry-over from other donors' samples. The CDR3 sequence: CASSLIPGSNEQFF. The CDR3 DNA reads as TGTGCCAGCAGCTTAATTCCGGGGTCTAATGAGCAGTTCTTC.